This T cell receptor (beta chain) was sequenced for a study of CD8 T cells in ankylosing spondylitis. Using its own MiXCR run on the 5' RACE reads, TCRdb lists one record per CDR3 protein. Of about 340,000 distinct CDR3 sequences listed, over 12% were seen once; the top ten hold around 1%. This clonotype was obtained from a male donor with ankylosing spondylitis or in good health (not recorded which). Sequenced material: blood, either unsorted or a sorted T cell fraction (not recorded which).

In nucleotides, the CDR3 is TGTGCCATTCAAGAGTACCAGGGAGGGACTGAAGCTTTCTTT. It translates to CAIQEYQGGTEAFF. V usage is TRBV10-3 and J usage is TRBJ1-1; maybe TRBD1 (5 bases). With 9 bases removed from V and 5 bases from J, the gap between germline ends came to 19 bases. The germline V gene has CDR1 ENHRY and CDR2 SYGVKD. The CDR3 extends over 14 amino acids.